A single sample gave rise to the 8 T cell receptor beta chains below, sequenced in a study of blood T cell repertoires in COVID-19 (dated by TCRdb to 2018 to 2020). Library method: the immunoSEQ multiplex PCR assay. TCRdb holds this immuneACCESS table with in-frame rearrangements only. Some clones are missing; in checked studies, unresolved V genes explain under half, and the rest has no known cause. Recorded for this sample are approximately 260,000 clones; about 91% of them occurred a single time. The top ten clones comprise 4.6% of the sample. The sample comprised peripheral blood. The receptors shown here come from a woman in her thirties or forties who had recovered from COVID-19.

The chain couples TRBV9 to TRBJ1-1, with D possibly being TRBD1 (6 bases). CDR1 and CDR2 (germline): SGDLS, YYNGEE. V was trimmed by 3 bases and J by 6 bases, leaving 12 bases between them. CDR3 length equals 13 residues. The CDR3 DNA is TGTGCCAGCAGCGCGATACAGGGCTCTGAAGCTTTCTTT. Translation gives CASSAIQGSEAFF.

The rearrangement uses TRBV4-3 and TRBJ2-7; tentatively, D is TRBD2 (5 bases). Germline lookup yields CDR1 LGHNA and CDR2 YSLEER. Trimming pared 8 bases from V and 1 base from J, leaving 18 bases between. The CDR3 is made up of 15 amino acids. DNA of the CDR3: TGCGCCAGCTCCTGGAGCGGATTCAGATCCTACGAGCAGTACGTC. This codes for CASSWSGFRSYEQYV.

This chain connects TRBV6-4 to TRBJ2-7; 9 bases agree with TRBD2. CDR1 and CDR2 from the germline V gene are MRHNA and SNTAGT. This CDR3 comprises 15 residues. Trimming cost V 4 bases and J 7 bases; bases outside gene matches: 11. CDR3 sequence: CASSAHLAGAGEQYV. In DNA form, the CDR3 reads TGTGCCAGCAGTGCCCATTTAGCGGGAGCGGGTGAGCAGTACGTC.

This sequence joins TRBV2 and TRBJ2-7; 9 positions agree with TRBD1. Trimming cost V 8 bases and J 6 bases; bases outside gene matches: 11. In germline, CDR1 is SNHLY, CDR2 FYNNEI. CDR3 length: 14 amino acids. The CDR3 loop is CASLRGQGTSEQYF. The CDR3 nucleotides are TGTGCCAGCCTCCGGGGACAGGGTACTTCCGAGCAGTACTTC.

The V gene is TRBV19, the J gene TRBJ2-1; the match to TRBD1 covers 8 bases. Germline loops: CDR1 LNHDA, CDR2 SQIVND (reference sequence). J gave up 8 bases and V 6 bases, and 3 bases lay outside the gene matches. This CDR3 comprises 12 residues. This CDR3 reads CASSRGQDEQFF. The CDR3 DNA sequence: TGTGCCAGTAGCAGGGGGCAAGATGAGCAGTTCTTC.

This clone was detected only once. This sequence joins TRBV7-9 and TRBJ1-2, with D possibly TRBD1 on 6 matching bases. Between the trimmed V and J ends, which lost 7 bases and 8 bases, there was a span of 20 bases. Germline V lookup: CDR1 SEHNR, CDR2 FQNEAQ (reference sequence). The CDR3 totals 14 residues. CDR3 coding DNA: TGTGCCAGCAATATGCAGGGGAAAACTTGGGGCTACACCTTC. Translating gives CASNMQGKTWGYTF.

The rearrangement uses TRBV7-2 and TRBJ1-1; 7 bases are shared with TRBD1. J was trimmed by 4 bases and V by 7 bases; bases with no gene match: 12. Germline V gives CDR1 SGHTA, CDR2 FQGNSA. The CDR3 covers 15 residues. This CDR3 reads CASTPSLGQTTEAFF. The DNA for the CDR3 is TGTGCCAGCACCCCTTCCCTGGGACAGACCACTGAAGCTTTCTTT.

V and J are TRBV11-3 and TRBJ2-1, with 9 bases identical to TRBD2. Trimming took 6 bases from V and 3 from J; bases not matched to a gene: 6. This CDR3 comprises 15 residues. Germline lookup yields CDR1 SGHNT and CDR2 YENEEA. The CDR3: CASSLTSGHYNEQFF. In DNA, the CDR3 is TGTGCCAGCAGTCTGACTAGCGGACACTACAATGAGCAGTTCTTC.